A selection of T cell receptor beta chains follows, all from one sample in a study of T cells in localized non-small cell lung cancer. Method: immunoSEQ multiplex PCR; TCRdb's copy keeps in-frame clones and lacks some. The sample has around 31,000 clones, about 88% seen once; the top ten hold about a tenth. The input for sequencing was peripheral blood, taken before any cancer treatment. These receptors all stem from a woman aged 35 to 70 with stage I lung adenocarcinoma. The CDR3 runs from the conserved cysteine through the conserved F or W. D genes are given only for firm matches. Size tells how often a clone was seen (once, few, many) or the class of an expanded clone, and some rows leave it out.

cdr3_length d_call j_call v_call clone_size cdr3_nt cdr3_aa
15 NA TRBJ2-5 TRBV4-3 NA TGCGCCAGCAGCCAAGGTCTCGGGAGCCAAGAGACCCAGTACTTC CASSQGLGSQETQYF
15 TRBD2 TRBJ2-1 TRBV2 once TGTGCCAGCAATCCCACTAGCGGGGGACCCAATGAGCAGTTCTTC CASNPTSGGPNEQFF
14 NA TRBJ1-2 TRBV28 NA TGTGCCAGCAGTAATGGGGAATCGAACTATGGCTACACCTTC CASSNGESNYGYTF
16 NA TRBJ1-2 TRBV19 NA TGTGCCAGTAGTACTCGGGACGGGAGTAGAGACTATGGCTACACCTTC CASSTRDGSRDYGYTF
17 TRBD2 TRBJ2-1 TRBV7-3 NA TGTGCCAGCAGCTTAACACCGGGCCTAACGGCGGGGGGTGAGCAGTTCTTC CASSLTPGLTAGGEQFF
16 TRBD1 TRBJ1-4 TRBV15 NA TGTGCCACCAGCAGAGTCACAGGGGCAACTAATGAAAAACTGTTTTTT CATSRVTGATNEKLFF
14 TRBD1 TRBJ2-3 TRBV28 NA TGTGCCAGCAGTCCCGGACAGGGCTTAGATACGCAGTATTTT CASSPGQGLDTQYF
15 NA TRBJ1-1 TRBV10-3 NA TGTGCCATCAAGGACAATCAGGGAGTAAACACTGAAGCTTTCTTT CAIKDNQGVNTEAFF
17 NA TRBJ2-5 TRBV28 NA TGTGCCAGCAGTTTTTCCCCCGAAGCGGCTTTCCAAGAGACCCAGTACTTC CASSFSPEAAFQETQYF
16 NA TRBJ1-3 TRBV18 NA TGTGCCAGCTCACCAGTGGGCGCCGGCTCTGGAAACACCATATATTTT CASSPVGAGSGNTIYF
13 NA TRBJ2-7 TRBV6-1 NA TGTGCCAGCAGTGATCGCTACGGGTACGAGCAGTACTTC CASSDRYGYEQYF
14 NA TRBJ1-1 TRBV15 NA TGTGCCACCAGCAGTCCCGACAGAAACACTGAAGCTTTCTTT CATSSPDRNTEAFF
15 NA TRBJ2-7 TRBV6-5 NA TGTGCCAGCATAAGGGGAGGGGACAGGCCATACGAGCAGTACTTC CASIRGGDRPYEQYF
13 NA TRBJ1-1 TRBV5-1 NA TGCGCCAGCAGCTTCGGTGAGAACACTGAAGCTTTCTTT CASSFGENTEAFF
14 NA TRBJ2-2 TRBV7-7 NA TGTGCCAGCAGCTGGCGGACTAACACCGGGGAGCTGTTTTTT CASSWRTNTGELFF
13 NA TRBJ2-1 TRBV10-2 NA TGCGCCAGCAGGCGATTGGGGGAACGGGAGCAGTTCTTC CASRRLGEREQFF
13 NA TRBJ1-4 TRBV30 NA TGTGCCTGGAGTGTAGGGGGATATGAAAAACTGTTTTTT CAWSVGGYEKLFF
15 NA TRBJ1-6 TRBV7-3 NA TGTGCCAGCAGCTTAGGTTTTACCGGTAATTCACCCCTCCACTTT CASSLGFTGNSPLHF
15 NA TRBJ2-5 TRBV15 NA TGTGCCACCAGCATGAGCAGGCAGCTCCAAGAGACCCAGTACTTC CATSMSRQLQETQYF
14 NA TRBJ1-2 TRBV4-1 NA TGCGCCAGCAGCCAAGGAGTAGCTAACTATGGCTACACCTTC CASSQGVANYGYTF
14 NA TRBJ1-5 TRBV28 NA TGTGCCAGCAGTTTCGATTATAGCAATCAGCCCCAGCATTTT CASSFDYSNQPQHF
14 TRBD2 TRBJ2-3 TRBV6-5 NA TGTGCCACCATAGCGGGAGATCGGGCAGATACGCAGTATTTT CATIAGDRADTQYF
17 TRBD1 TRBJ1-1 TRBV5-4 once TGTGCCAGCAGCAGTCCAGCAAGGGGGCTTTGGAACACTGAAGCTTTCTTT CASSSPARGLWNTEAFF
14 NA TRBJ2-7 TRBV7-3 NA TGTGCCAGCAGCTTGGGGGCCTATCACTACGAGCAGTACTTC CASSLGAYHYEQYF
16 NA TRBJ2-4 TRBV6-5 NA TGTGCCAGCAGTTACGGGTTCGCTCGGTCCAAAAACATTCAGTACTTC CASSYGFARSKNIQYF
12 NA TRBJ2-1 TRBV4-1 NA TGCGCCAGCAAGGACGGAAGCAATGAGCAGTTCTTC CASKDGSNEQFF
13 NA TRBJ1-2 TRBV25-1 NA TGTGCCAGCAGTGTTCCGGGGAACTATGGCTACACCTTC CASSVPGNYGYTF
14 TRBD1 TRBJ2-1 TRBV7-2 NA TGTGCCAGCAGGTACGGGACAGGGTACAATGAGCAGTTCTTC CASRYGTGYNEQFF
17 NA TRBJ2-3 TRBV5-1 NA TGCGCCAGCAGCTTGGCCATTGGAGGACGGAGCACAGATACGCAGTATTTT CASSLAIGGRSTDTQYF
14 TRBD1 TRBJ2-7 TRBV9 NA TGTGCCAGCAGCGCGGACAGGGGTTTGGACGAGCAGTACTTC CASSADRGLDEQYF
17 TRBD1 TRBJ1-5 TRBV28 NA TGTGCCAGCAGCCCCTGGGGGACAGGGGGCACCAATCAGCCCCAGCATTTT CASSPWGTGGTNQPQHF
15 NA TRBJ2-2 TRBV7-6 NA TGTGCCAGCAGCTTAGACGGGGGGAACACCGGGGAGCTGTTTTTT CASSLDGGNTGELFF
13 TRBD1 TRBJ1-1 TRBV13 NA TGTGCCAGCAGTTACCAGGGGGCCACTGAAGCTTTCTTT CASSYQGATEAFF
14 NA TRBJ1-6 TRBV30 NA TGTGCCTGGAGAGGGGGGAGGTATAATTCACCCCTCCACTTT CAWRGGRYNSPLHF
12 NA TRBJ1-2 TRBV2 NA TGTGCCAGCGTGAACAGACAGTATGGCTACACCTTC CASVNRQYGYTF
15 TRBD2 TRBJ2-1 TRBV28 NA TGTGCCAGCAGACGTCAGACTAGCGGATACAATGAGCAGTTCTTC CASRRQTSGYNEQFF
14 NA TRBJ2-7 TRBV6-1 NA TGTGCCAGCGAACCCGGGACGAGCTCCTACGAGCAGTACTTC CASEPGTSSYEQYF
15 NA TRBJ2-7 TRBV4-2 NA TGTGCCAGCAGCCAAGATCCCGGGACATTCTACGAGCAGTACTTC CASSQDPGTFYEQYF
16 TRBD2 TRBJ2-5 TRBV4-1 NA TGCGCCAGCAGCCAAGTCCCCTCTAAGCGGGGAGAGACCCAGTACTTC CASSQVPSKRGETQYF
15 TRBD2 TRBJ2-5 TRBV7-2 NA TGTGCCAGCAGCGGGGGAGGACTAGCGGAAGAGACCCAGTACTTC CASSGGGLAEETQYF
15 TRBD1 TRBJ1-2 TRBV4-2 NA TGTGCCAGCAGCGTACCGGGACAGGATAGCTATGGCTACACCTTC CASSVPGQDSYGYTF
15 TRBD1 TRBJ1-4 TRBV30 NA TGTGCCTGGAGTGTACGCAGGGGGAGGGGTGAAAAACTGTTTTTT CAWSVRRGRGEKLFF
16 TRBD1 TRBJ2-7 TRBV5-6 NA TGTGCCAGCAGCCCGGGATGGGGACAGGGACCCTACGAGCAGTACTTC CASSPGWGQGPYEQYF